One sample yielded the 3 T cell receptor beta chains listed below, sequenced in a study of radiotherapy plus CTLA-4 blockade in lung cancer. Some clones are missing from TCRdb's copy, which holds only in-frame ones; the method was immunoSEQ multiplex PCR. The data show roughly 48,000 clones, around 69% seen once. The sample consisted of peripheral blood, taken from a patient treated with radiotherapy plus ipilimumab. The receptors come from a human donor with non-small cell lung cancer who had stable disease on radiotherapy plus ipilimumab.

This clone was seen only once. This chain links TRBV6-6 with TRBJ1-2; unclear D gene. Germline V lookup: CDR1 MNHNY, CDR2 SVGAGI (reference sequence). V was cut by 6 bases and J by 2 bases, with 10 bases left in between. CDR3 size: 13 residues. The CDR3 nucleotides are TGTGCCAGCAGACCTCCGGACAACTATGGCTACACCTTC. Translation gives CASRPPDNYGYTF.

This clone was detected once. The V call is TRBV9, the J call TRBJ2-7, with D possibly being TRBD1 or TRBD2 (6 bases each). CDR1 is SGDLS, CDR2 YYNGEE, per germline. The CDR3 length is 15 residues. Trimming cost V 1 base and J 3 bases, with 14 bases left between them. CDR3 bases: TGTGCCAGCAGCGTAAGGGGGGCAGGGGACTACGAGCAGTACTTC. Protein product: CASSVRGAGDYEQYF.

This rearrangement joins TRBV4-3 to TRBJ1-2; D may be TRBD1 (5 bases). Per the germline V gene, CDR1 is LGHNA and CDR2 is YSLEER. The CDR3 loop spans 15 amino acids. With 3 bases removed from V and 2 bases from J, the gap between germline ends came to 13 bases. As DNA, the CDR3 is TGCGCCAGCAGCCACCTCAGGGAGGAAAACTATGGCTACACCTTC. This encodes CASSHLREENYGYTF.